One and the same sample provided the 17 T cell receptor beta chains below, sequenced in a study of T-cell reconstitution after alpha-beta-depleted transplantation in children. The library targeted TCRbeta and was prepared with unique molecular identifiers. TCRdb re-called the PCR reads with MiXCR, one entry per CDR3 protein. Of about 250,000 distinct CDR3 sequences in the sample, approximately 24% are singletons; the top ten hold about 4.8%. Sequences were derived from PBMCs, mostly from graft donor cells, sampled 360 days after TCRalphabeta/CD19-depleted stem cell transplant. The receptors here all came from a female patient between 2 and 15 years old who had a stem cell transplant for congenital amegakaryocytic thrombocytopenia, so the T cells may come from the graft donor.

This clonotype appeared many times. The chain joins TRBV27 to TRBJ1-1, with TRBD1 matching 8 bases. J lost 8 bases, V lost 2 bases, and 4 bases had no gene match. CDR3 length equals 13 residues. CDR1 is MNHEY, CDR2 SMNVEV, per germline (reference sequence). CDR3: CASSLQGAREAFF. The CDR3 DNA reads as TGTGCCAGCAGTTTACAGGGGGCTCGGGAAGCTTTCTTT.

The rearrangement uses TRBV29-1 and TRBJ2-5, with TRBD2 matching over 7 bases. The CDR3 consists of 14 residues. CDR1 and CDR2 from the germline V gene are SQVTM and ANQGSEA. V was pared by 2 bases and J by 5 bases, with 8 bases of the junction left unmatched. CDR3 in amino acids: CSVEWGGFGETQYF. CDR3 sequence (DNA): TGCAGCGTTGAATGGGGGGGGTTCGGGGAGACCCAGTACTTC.

This clonotype was seen a handful of times. In DNA form, the CDR3 reads TGTGCCAGCAGCTCCCCCGGGGCCAACGTCCTGACTTTC. Its translation: CASSSPGANVLTF. The chain is built from TRBV3-1 and TRBJ2-6, with no clear D. Germline CDR1 LGHDT, CDR2 YNNKEL (reference sequence). The V and J ends lost 5 bases and 4 bases respectively, with 6 bases between them. The CDR3 is 13 residues long. Using reference TRBV3-1 and TRBJ2-6 for the parts outside the CDR3, the full variable domain is DTAVSQTPKYLVTQMGNDKSIKCEQNLGHDTMYWYKQDSKKFLKIMFSYNNKELIINETVPNRFSPKSPDKAHLNLHINSLELGDSAVYFCASSSPGANVLTFGAGSRLTVL.

A few counts support this clonotype. The V and J genes are TRBV6-2 or TRBV6-3 and TRBJ2-1, with 8 bases that match TRBD2. After removal of 6 bases from V and 4 bases from J, the junction contained 5 bases not matched to a gene. In germline, CDR1 is MNHEY, CDR2 SVGEGT. This CDR3 is 14 amino acids long. DNA for the CDR3: TGTGCCAGCAGACCGGGACTAGTATACAATGAGCAGTTCTTC. Translated: CASRPGLVYNEQFF.

With respect to this clonotype: A much larger clone lies one base from this, so it may be a read error. Likely a read error: the CDR3 ends without its conserved phenylalanine or tryptophan. The rearrangement uses TRBV29-1 and TRBJ2-7; tentatively, D is TRBD2 (5 bases). This CDR3 has 11 amino acids. V dropped 6 bases and J dropped 4 bases, with 10 bases sitting between them. CDR1 and CDR2 from the germline V gene are SQVTM and ANQGSEA. The CDR3 sequence is CSVATGYEQYY. The CDR3 nucleotides are TGCAGCGTGGCAACGGGGTACGAGCAGTACTAC.

CDR3 residues: CASSLATLAGGETQYF. CDR3 DNA: TGCGCCAGCAGCTTGGCTACACTAGCGGGAGGGGAGACCCAGTACTTC. The V gene is TRBV5-1, the J gene TRBJ2-5; TRBD2 agrees at 13 bases. The germline V gene encodes CDR1 SGHRS and CDR2 YFSETQ. CDR3 size: 16 residues. V was pared by 0 bases and J by 5 bases, with 4 bases of the junction left unmatched.

The sample holds one count of this clonotype. The chain has TRBV13 and TRBJ2-1; 9 nucleotides line up with TRBD2. The CDR3 length is 15 residues. After removal of 5 bases from V and 4 bases from J, the junction contained 6 bases not matched to a gene. Germline V gene lookup returns CDR1 PRHDT and CDR2 FYEKMQ (reference sequence). The DNA of the CDR3 is TGTGCCAGCAGCCCGACGGGACTAGCTTACAATGAGCAGTTCTTC. It yields the protein CASSPTGLAYNEQFF. The complete variable domain, with remaining parts taken from reference TRBV13 and TRBJ2-1, reads AAGVIQSPRHLIKEKRETATLKCYPIPRHDTVYWYQQGPGQDPQFLISFYEKMQSDKGSIPDRFSAQQFSDYHSELNMSSLELGDSALYFCASSPTGLAYNEQFFGPGTRLTVL.

In this sample, this clonotype turned up a few times. The chain joins TRBV9 to TRBJ2-1, with 12 bases lining up with TRBD2. With V trimmed by 3 bases and J by 0 bases, 4 bases remained unmatched. This CDR3 comprises 17 residues. CDR1 is SGDLS and CDR2 is YYNGEE in the germline V gene. For the CDR3, the DNA is TGTGCCAGCAGCGCTGGACTAGCGGGGACCTCCTACAATGAGCAGTTCTTC. It yields the protein CASSAGLAGTSYNEQFF.

This chain uses TRBV5-1 with TRBJ2-5, with D perhaps being TRBD1 or TRBD2 (5 bases each). Germline CDR1 reads SGHRS; CDR2 reads YFSETQ. The CDR3 spans 14 residues. V dropped 4 bases and J dropped 5 bases, with 15 bases sitting between them. CDR3: CASSVERGGETQYF. CDR3 sequence (DNA): TGCGCCAGCAGCGTTGAGAGGGGCGGGGAGACCCAGTACTTC.

This clonotype was seen only a few times. The chain's CDR3 is CATRPETTINTGELFF. CDR3 coding DNA: TGTGCCACCAGGCCGGAGACTACGATTAACACCGGGGAGCTGTTTTTT. The chain couples TRBV15 to TRBJ2-2, with a possible D match to TRBD2 (5 bases). Germline-derived CDR1 and CDR2 are LNHNV and YYDKDF (reference sequence). The V end was cut by 6 bases, the J end by 2 bases, with 16 bases between. The CDR3 extends over 16 amino acids.

The genes are TRBV4-2 and TRBJ1-6, with TRBD1 matching over 8 bases. This CDR3 comprises 14 residues. Per germline, CDR1 LGHNA and CDR2 YNFKEQ. After removal of 3 bases from V and 8 bases from J, the junction contained 3 bases not matched to a gene. CDR3 in amino acids: CASSQTGVYSPLHF. The DNA for the CDR3 is TGTGCCAGCAGCCAGACAGGGGTTTATTCACCCCTCCACTTT.

To note about this clonotype: The junction departs from the called germline gene at one end, perhaps through a read error. This chain connects TRBV7-2 to TRBJ2-4; 15 bases fit TRBD2. This CDR3 has 14 residues. From germline, CDR1 is SGHTA and CDR2 FQGNSA. The CDR3 here is CASSASGTSGRSSF. CDR3 in DNA: TGTGCCAGCAGCGCCAGCGGGACTAGCGGGAGGTCCTCCTTC.

J is TRBJ2-7 and V is TRBV7-8, with TRBD1 identical over 8 bases. Unmatched junction bases numbered 12, after V lost 2 bases and J lost 3 bases. CDR3 length: 17 residues. Germline CDR1 and CDR2: SGHVS and FQNEAQ. The CDR3 loop is CASSLRAWDRSNYEQYF. In DNA form, the CDR3 reads TGTGCCAGCAGCTTAAGGGCTTGGGACAGGAGTAACTACGAGCAGTACTTC.

This clonotype was detected a few times. This chain links TRBV12-3 or TRBV12-4 with TRBJ2-7; no clear D. This CDR3 region has 16 residues. The V and J ends lost 4 bases and 2 bases respectively, with 18 bases between them. This CDR3 reads CASSSGRSRMAYEQYF. The CDR3 DNA is TGTGCCAGCAGTTCCGGACGGTCTCGAATGGCCTACGAGCAGTACTTC.

The table lists this clonotype with a few counts. The CDR3 sequence: CASSLGPANYEQYF. The CDR3, as DNA: TGCGCCAGCAGCTTAGGACCAGCCAACTACGAGCAGTACTTC. The genes are TRBV5-1 and TRBJ2-7; no firm D call. The CDR3 is 14 amino acids. V lost 2 bases and J lost 3, with 12 bases in between. Germline CDR1 reads SGHRS; CDR2 reads YFSETQ. Full variable domain (missing parts from reference TRBV5-1 and TRBJ2-7): KAGVTQTPRYLIKTRGQQVTLSCSPISGHRSVSWYQQTPGQGLQFLFEYFSETQRNKGNFPGRFSGRQFSNSRSEMNVSTLELGDSALYLCASSLGPANYEQYFGPGTRLTVT.

There are a few counts of this clonotype. The CDR3 reads CASSLTSGPYQETQYF. CDR3 in DNA: TGCGCCAGCAGCTTGACGAGCGGACCGTACCAAGAGACCCAGTACTTC. The gene calls are TRBV5-1 and TRBJ2-5; D might be TRBD2 (5 bases). The CDR3 is made up of 16 amino acids. Germline V gene sequence: CDR1 SGHRS, CDR2 YFSETQ. V gave up 1 base and J gave up 0 bases, with 13 bases separating them.

The chain carries TRBV3-1 and TRBJ2-7, with TRBD2 as a possible D gene (5 bases). CDR3 length: 16 amino acids. V shed 4 bases and J shed 0 bases, with 16 bases lying between them. CDR1 and CDR2 from the germline V gene are LGHDT and YNNKEL (reference sequence). CDR3 bases: TGTGCCAGCAGCCCCCAGAACGGGGTTAGCTCCTACGAGCAGTACTTC. Its translation is CASSPQNGVSSYEQYF.